This TCR beta chain appears in the sequencing data of a study of T cell repertoires in cytomegalovirus infection. One entry per CDR3 protein, called by TCRdb with MiXCR from the reads. This sample has around 340,000 distinct CDR3 sequences, with under 35% found just once. CDR3 length: 15 residues. The V and J ends lost 3 bases and 2 bases respectively, with 10 bases between them. The germline V gene encodes CDR1 KGHDR and CDR2 SFDVKD. Worth noting for this clonotype: Antigen unknown.

Sequencing was performed on cultured PBMCs, taken from culture after CMV antigen stimulation. The sequence came from a human donor in good health (CMV status not recorded). Some clones in this sample may be carry-over from other donors' samples. V and J are TRBV24-1 and TRBJ2-1; D unresolved. As DNA, the CDR3 is TGTGCCACCAGTGATCGCCGCAGCGCCTACAATGAGCAGTTCTTC. It is translated as CATSDRRSAYNEQFF.